A single sample gave rise to the 20 T cell receptor beta chains below, sequenced in a study of shared clonotypes between healthy human individuals. The assay was immunoSEQ multiplex PCR, and TCRdb's table has in-frame clones only and misses some. The table includes about 2 million clones, around 96% detected once. CD45RO-negative, CCR7-positively selected cells formed the naive CD8 fraction, excluding terminally differentiated effector memory CD45RA+ cells. Sequenced material: naive CD8+ T cells sorted from blood. The receptors here all came from a man between 18 and 35 years old in good health.

V is TRBV7-9 and J is TRBJ2-5; TRBD1 aligns across 7 bases. Germline V gives CDR1 SEHNR, CDR2 FQNEAQ (reference sequence). The CDR3 runs to 15 residues. With V trimmed by 5 bases and J by 1 base, 7 bases remained unmatched. The CDR3 spells CASSVGTEVQETQYF. The CDR3 DNA reads TGTGCCAGCAGCGTCGGGACAGAAGTCCAAGAGACCCAGTACTTC.

As regards this clone: The sample carries other DNA sequences with the same CDR3. The chain combines TRBV7-6 with TRBJ2-7; D remains ambiguous. Trimming left V 2 bases short and J 0 bases short, with 8 bases between. The CDR3 length is 14 residues. From germline, CDR1 is SGHVS and CDR2 FNYEAQ. For the CDR3, the DNA is TGTGCCAGCAGCTTAACTGTTAGCTCCTACGAGCAGTACTTC. Translated: CASSLTVSSYEQYF.

The chain is built from TRBV25-1 and TRBJ1-5; D unclear. V lost 3 bases to trimming and J lost 6 bases, with 9 bases between them. The CDR3 consists of 13 residues. The germline gives CDR1 MGHDK, CDR2 SYGVNS. The CDR3 nucleotides are TGTGCCAGCAGTGATCAAGGTACTCAGCCCCAGCATTTT. As protein: CASSDQGTQPQHF.

The chain links TRBV2 to TRBJ1-4, with TRBD1 matching 9 bases. This CDR3 has 18 residues. V trimming: 3 bases; J trimming: 7 bases; junction bases outside the gene matches: 15. CDR1 SNHLY and CDR2 FYNNEI come from the germline V gene. As DNA, the CDR3 is TGTGCCAGCAGTGACCGGGACAGGGTGGCTATAAGTAGTGAAAAACTGTTTTTT. Its protein is CASSDRDRVAISSEKLFF.

The chain couples TRBV27 to TRBJ2-3, with 12 bases matching TRBD1. The V gene's germline CDR1 is MNHEY and CDR2 SMNVEV (reference sequence). This CDR3 spans 16 amino acids. J lost 5 bases, V lost 3 bases, and 6 bases had no gene match. The CDR3, as DNA: TGTGCCAGCAGTTTCCTCGGGACAGGGGGCGGAGATACGCAGTATTTT. It is translated as CASSFLGTGGGDTQYF.

The chain is built from TRBV29-1 and TRBJ2-3, with D perhaps matching TRBD1 or TRBD2 (5 bases each). Per the germline V gene, CDR1 is SQVTM and CDR2 is ANQGSEA. This CDR3 region has 15 residues. Deletions cut 5 bases from V and 3 bases from J, with 18 bases between. CDR3 protein: CSVLPQGRLTDTQYF. For the CDR3, the DNA is TGCAGCGTTCTGCCCCAGGGACGTCTTACAGATACGCAGTATTTT.

This clone has a single count. The chain links TRBV7-9 to TRBJ1-1; a weak D match, TRBD1 (5 bases). Germline CDR1 SEHNR, CDR2 FQNEAQ (reference sequence). The CDR3 is made up of 13 amino acids. V shed 5 bases and J shed 3 bases, with 10 bases lying between them. This CDR3 is CASSQGSDTEAFF. Here the CDR3 DNA reads TGTGCCAGCAGCCAGGGTTCGGACACTGAAGCTTTCTTT.

The chain recombines TRBV6-1 with TRBJ2-5, with D possibly matching TRBD1 (5 bases). This CDR3 is 14 amino acids long. Trimming took off 0 bases at V and 5 bases at J, with 10 bases between the two ends. Germline values: CDR1 MNHNS, CDR2 SASEGT. CDR3 coding DNA: TGTGCCAGCAGTGAAGCTATGGGGCTCGAGACCCAGTACTTC. It specifies CASSEAMGLETQYF.

Concerning this clone itself: Additional DNA sequences in this sample encode the identical CDR3. V usage is TRBV11-2 and J usage is TRBJ2-7; D remains unclear. The germline gives CDR1 SGHAT, CDR2 FQNNGV. This CDR3 is 13 amino acids long. The V end lost 1 base, the J end lost 1 base, and 5 bases lay between the germline ends. The CDR3 sequence is CASSLGSSYEQYF. As DNA, the CDR3 is TGTGCCAGCAGCTTAGGTTCTTCCTACGAGCAGTACTTC.

J is TRBJ1-6 and V is TRBV2, with no clear D. The CDR3 contains 14 residues. CDR1 is SNHLY and CDR2 is FYNNEI in the germline V gene. The V end lost 4 bases, the J end lost 8 bases, and 12 bases lay between the germline ends. This CDR3 is CASSGEMWDSPLHF. Written as DNA, the CDR3 is TGTGCCAGCAGTGGGGAAATGTGGGATTCACCCCTCCACTTT. The whole variable domain, filled in from reference TRBV2 and TRBJ1-6, reads EPEVTQTPSHQVTQMGQEVILRCVPISNHLYFYWYRQILGQKVEFLVSFYNNEISEKSEIFDDQFSVERPDGSNFTLKIRSTKLEDSAMYFCASSGEMWDSPLHFGNGTRLTVT.

This rearrangement joins TRBV4-1 to TRBJ2-7, with D unresolved. The CDR3 loop spans 12 amino acids. Trimming removed 5 bases from V and 4 bases from J, with 9 bases in between. Per the germline V gene, CDR1 is MGHRA and CDR2 is YSYEKL. Here the CDR3 DNA reads TGCGCCAGCAGCAACAGCAATTACGAGCAGTACTTC. Translating gives CASSNSNYEQYF.

The V call is TRBV30, the J call TRBJ1-2; the D gene is possibly TRBD1 (5 bases). The germline gives CDR1 GTSNPN, CDR2 SVGIG (reference sequence). The length of the CDR3 is 12 residues. Trimming took off 1 base at V and 6 bases at J, with 9 bases between the two ends. The CDR3 sequence is CAWSGGTDGYTF. CDR3 nucleotide sequence: TGTGCCTGGAGTGGAGGGACCGATGGCTACACCTTC.

This rearrangement joins TRBV9 to TRBJ1-2; 8 nucleotides align to TRBD1. The J segment lost 4 bases and the V segment lost 0 bases, leaving 5 bases of the junction unmatched. CDR3 length: 15 amino acids. Germline CDR1 reads SGDLS; CDR2 reads YYNGEE. CDR3 in amino acids: CASSVGAGGVYGYTF. The CDR3 nucleotides read TGTGCCAGCAGCGTAGGGGCAGGGGGCGTCTATGGCTACACCTTC. Together with reference TRBV9 and TRBJ1-2, the CDR3 gives the full variable domain: DSGVTQTPKHLITATGQRVTLRCSPRSGDLSVYWYQQSLDQGLQFLIQYYNGEERAKGNILERFSAQQFPDLHSELNLSSLELGDSALYFCASSVGAGGVYGYTFGSGTRLTVV.

With regard to this clone: Other DNA variants within this sample encode the same CDR3. This sequence joins TRBV4-3 and TRBJ2-5; D is undetermined. This CDR3 contains 13 residues. The V end lost 0 bases, the J end lost 3 bases, and 5 bases lay between the germline ends. In germline, CDR1 is LGHNA, CDR2 YSLEER. CDR3 sequence (DNA): TGCGCCAGCAGCCAAGATCTTGAAGAGACCCAGTACTTC. Its protein is CASSQDLEETQYF.

This chain links TRBV19 with TRBJ2-3, with D perhaps assigned TRBD1 or TRBD2 (6 bases each). CDR3 length: 17 amino acids. V shed 0 bases and J shed 0 bases, with 13 bases lying between them. Germline V gene sequence: CDR1 LNHDA, CDR2 SQIVND (reference sequence). The CDR3 nucleotides are TGTGCCAGTAGTATAGATTTTAGGGGGACTAGCACAGATACGCAGTATTTT. Its protein product is CASSIDFRGTSTDTQYF.

This chain uses TRBV9 with TRBJ1-5, with 7 bases that match TRBD1. Germline values: CDR1 SGDLS, CDR2 YYNGEE. The CDR3 totals 15 residues. The V gene end was trimmed by 3 bases and the J gene end by 6 bases; junction bases not matched to a gene: 9. The CDR3 region is CASSEGAAVGQPQHF. In nucleotides, the CDR3 is TGTGCCAGCAGCGAGGGGGCAGCTGTAGGTCAGCCCCAGCATTTT. Full variable domain (rest looked up from reference TRBV9 and TRBJ1-5): DSGVTQTPKHLITATGQRVTLRCSPRSGDLSVYWYQQSLDQGLQFLIQYYNGEERAKGNILERFSAQQFPDLHSELNLSSLELGDSALYFCASSEGAAVGQPQHFGDGTRLSIL.

Regarding this clone: This sample includes further DNA sequences coding for the same CDR3. V is TRBV29-1 and J is TRBJ2-1; no reliable D call. Trimming cost V 6 bases and J 0 bases, with 9 bases left between them. This CDR3 region has 13 residues. Germline V gene lookup returns CDR1 SQVTM and CDR2 ANQGSEA. CDR3 protein: CSVRTSSYNEQFF. The CDR3 coding sequence is TGCAGCGTACGTACCAGCTCCTACAATGAGCAGTTCTTC.

J is TRBJ2-7 and V is TRBV11-2; the match to TRBD1 covers 9 bases. The CDR3 has 13 amino acids. Per germline, CDR1 SGHAT and CDR2 FQNNGV. With V trimmed by 5 bases and J by 6 bases, 5 bases remained unmatched. The CDR3 coding sequence is TGTGCCAGCAGCGAAGGGACAGGGAGCGAGCAGTACTTC. This sequence encodes CASSEGTGSEQYF.

This sequence joins TRBV4-1 and TRBJ2-7; D could derive from TRBD1 or TRBD2 (6 bases each). Germline loops: CDR1 MGHRA, CDR2 YSYEKL. The CDR3 is made up of 15 amino acids. V lost 1 base and J lost 6, with 16 bases in between. The CDR3 region has the DNA TGCGCCAGCAGCCAAGTTATATTGGGGGGCGGCGAGCAGTACTTC. It is translated as CASSQVILGGGEQYF.

The chain recombines TRBV7-9 with TRBJ2-3; D ambiguous. Trimming removed 1 base from V and 2 bases from J, with 13 bases in between. Germline-derived CDR1 and CDR2 are SEHNR and FQNEAQ (reference sequence). CDR3 length equals 16 residues. This CDR3 is CASSLGVDSSTDTQYF. The CDR3 DNA reads TGTGCCAGCAGCTTAGGAGTTGACTCTTCCACAGATACGCAGTATTTT.